This T cell receptor beta chain originates from a study of CD8 T cells in ankylosing spondylitis. This clonotype was recorded a few times. The antigen remains undetermined. Quantitative barcoded 5'-RACE was used to prepare TCR beta libraries. TCRdb reprocessed the 5' RACE reads via MiXCR and lists one record per CDR3 protein. The sample shows around 330,000 distinct CDR3 sequences, 11% of them seen only once. Study-wide points: Matched synovial fluid from ankylosing spondylitis patients was reported to be enriched for disease-linked clones. The disease-linked clones had a CD8+ phenotype and low blood frequencies.

CDR1 and CDR2 from the germline V gene are MNHEY and SVGEGT. The CDR3 is 16 amino acids. Deletions cut 4 bases from V and 9 bases from J, with 21 bases between. The sequenced material came from blood, either unsorted or a sorted T cell fraction (not recorded which). The rearrangement joins TRBV6-2 or TRBV6-3 to TRBJ2-2, with D possibly being TRBD1 (6 bases). This clonotype was obtained from a female donor with ankylosing spondylitis or in good health (not recorded which). The CDR3, as DNA: TGTGCCAGCAGTTTCACGAACAGGGTAAAGGTCCGGGAGCTGTTTTTT. Translating gives CASSFTNRVKVRELFF.